The 31 T cell receptor beta chains below all came from one sample that was sequenced in a study of blood T cell repertoires in COVID-19 (TCRdb year 2020). Library preparation was by the immunoSEQ multiplex PCR assay. Here the immuneACCESS table is served through TCRdb, limited to in-frame sequences with V and J called. Missing clones are a known gap in these copies; in checked studies unresolved V genes cover under half, and the rest lacks a known reason. Recorded for this sample are around 230,000 clones; roughly 89% of them occurred a single time. The ten top clones hold 10% of the sample. Sequenced input: PBMCs or T cells enriched from blood (not recorded which). All receptors come from a man between 18 and 29 years old with acute COVID-19.

V is TRBV24-1 and J is TRBJ2-2; TRBD2 matches 13 bases. This CDR3 contains 17 residues. V lost 2 bases and J lost 9; bases outside the gene matches: 8. CDR1 is KGHDR and CDR2 is SFDVKD in the germline V gene. Written as DNA, the CDR3 is TGTGCCACCAGTGATTCGGCACTAGCGGGAGGGACTTGGGAGCTGTTTTTT. Its translation is CATSDSALAGGTWELFF.

The rearrangement uses TRBV5-1 and TRBJ2-1, with D possibly matching TRBD2 (5 bases). The CDR3 sequence is 15 residues long. V dropped 3 bases and J dropped 9 bases, with 19 bases sitting between them. CDR1 and CDR2 from the germline V gene are SGHRS and YFSETQ. CDR3 sequence: CASSWYSGGDGEQFF. Written as DNA, the CDR3 is TGCGCCAGCAGCTGGTACAGCGGCGGTGATGGTGAGCAGTTCTTC.

V is TRBV6-1 and J is TRBJ2-6; D is unresolved. V was cut by 2 bases and J by 1 base, with 9 bases left in between. Looked up from germline, CDR1 is MNHNS and CDR2 is SASEGT. This CDR3 region has 16 residues. DNA of the CDR3: TGTGCCAGCAGTGAAACCGGCGGTTCTGGGGCCAACGTCCTGACTTTC. The encoded protein is CASSETGGSGANVLTF.

The chain couples TRBV5-1 to TRBJ2-7; no reliable D call. The CDR3 has 12 residues. Trimming stripped 4 bases from V and 2 bases from J, with 7 bases between. Germline V lookup: CDR1 SGHRS, CDR2 YFSETQ. This CDR3 reads CASSQFTYEQYF. The CDR3 DNA reads as TGCGCCAGCAGCCAGTTCACCTACGAGCAGTACTTC.

This clone is a singleton in its sample. This chain connects TRBV4-3 to TRBJ1-3; weak D call: TRBD1 (6 bases). Germline CDR1 is LGHNA and CDR2 is YSLEER. V was trimmed by 0 bases and J by 3 bases, leaving 9 bases between them. CDR3 length equals 15 residues. As DNA, the CDR3 is TGCGCCAGCAGCCAAGATGCAGGGGATGGAAACACCATATATTTT. It encodes CASSQDAGDGNTIYF.

This clone was found a few times. The V call is TRBV12-2, the J call TRBJ2-1; no check of the table's D call, TRBD2, against the DNA was made. TRBV12-2 is deemed a pseudogene. The CDR3 is made up of 17 amino acids. Here the CDR3 DNA reads TGTGCAAGTCGCCCCGCCACCACTTGGGGAGGGGAGTGTGAGCAGTTCTTC. Amino acid sequence: CASRPATTWGGECEQFF.

This clone was detected once. The CDR3 protein is CAWSVQYNEQFF. In DNA, the CDR3 is TGTGCCTGGAGTGTACAGTACAATGAGCAGTTCTTC. The chain couples TRBV30 to TRBJ2-1; D is unclear. Germline V lookup: CDR1 GTSNPN, CDR2 SVGIG (reference sequence). Trimming took 0 bases from V and 4 from J, leaving 4 bases between them. The CDR3 sequence is 12 residues long.

CDR3 residues: CASSPRPSGAWEQFF. The CDR3 DNA reads as TGTGCCAGCAGCCCCCGTCCCAGTGGGGCCTGGGAGCAGTTCTTC. The chain joins TRBV7-3 to TRBJ2-1; tentatively, D is TRBD1 (5 bases). This CDR3 contains 15 residues. Looked up from germline, CDR1 is SGHTA and CDR2 is FQGTGA. V gave up 5 bases and J gave up 10 bases, with 21 bases separating them.

This clone has only one observation. The gene calls are TRBV27 and TRBJ2-6, with D maybe TRBD2 (5 bases). The CDR3 is made up of 16 amino acids. The germline V gene has CDR1 MNHEY and CDR2 SMNVEV (reference sequence). V lost 6 bases and J 3 bases, leaving 15 bases between the germline ends. The CDR3 sequence is CASRVSGGGGANVLTF. The CDR3, as DNA: TGTGCCAGCAGGGTATCGGGCGGAGGTGGGGCCAACGTCCTGACTTTC.

The gene calls are TRBV24-1 and TRBJ2-3; 7 nucleotides match TRBD2. V lost 3 bases to trimming and J lost 3 bases; unmatched junction nucleotides: 11. Germline assignment: CDR1 KGHDR and CDR2 SFDVKD. The CDR3 is 17 residues long. The CDR3 spells CATSDGLGGSPTDTQYF. DNA of the CDR3: TGTGCCACCAGTGATGGGTTGGGCGGGAGTCCTACAGATACGCAGTATTTT.

The gene calls are TRBV3-1 (or the pseudogene TRBV3-2) and TRBJ2-1, with TRBD2 matching 14 bases. CDR3 size: 19 residues. In germline, CDR1 is LGHDT, CDR2 YNNKEL (reference sequence). V was pared by 6 bases and J by 7 bases, with 17 bases of the junction left unmatched. The CDR3 coding sequence is TGTGCCAGCAGACAAAAAAGACTAGCGGGAGGGCCCTTTAGGAATGAGCAGTTCTTC. Translated: CASRQKRLAGGPFRNEQFF.

The chain has TRBV19 and TRBJ2-7, with a weak D call TRBD2 (5 bases). Germline V gene sequence: CDR1 LNHDA, CDR2 SQIVND (reference sequence). The V end lost 3 bases, the J end lost 9 bases, and 15 bases lay between the germline ends. The length of the CDR3 is 13 residues. In nucleotides, the CDR3 is TGTGCCAGTAGTATGGCGTCGGGGAATAGGCAGTACTTC. It translates to CASSMASGNRQYF.

The chain couples TRBV27 to TRBJ2-1, with 8 bases matching TRBD2. The V gene's germline CDR1 is MNHEY and CDR2 SMNVEV (reference sequence). The V gene end was trimmed by 5 bases and the J gene end by 0 bases; junction bases not matched to a gene: 3. The CDR3 contains 15 residues. CDR3 region: CASSAAGASYNEQFF. DNA of the CDR3: TGTGCCAGCAGTGCAGCGGGGGCCTCCTACAATGAGCAGTTCTTC.

The chain links TRBV7-2 to TRBJ1-2; 8 positions match TRBD1. Germline values: CDR1 SGHTA, CDR2 FQGNSA. J was trimmed by 4 bases and V by 4 bases; bases with no gene match: 8. The CDR3 extends over 15 amino acids. The CDR3 loop is CASSSDRGTGYGYTF. The CDR3 nucleotides are TGTGCCAGCAGCTCTGACAGGGGTACAGGCTATGGCTACACCTTC.

This clone has just one count. This rearrangement joins TRBV2 to TRBJ1-5, with D maybe TRBD1 (5 bases). There are 16 residues in the CDR3. Per the germline V gene, CDR1 is SNHLY and CDR2 is FYNNEI. Trimming left V 0 bases short and J 6 bases short, with 15 bases between. As DNA, the CDR3 is TGTGCCAGCAGTGAAGCGGTCGCAGGGTGGGGTCAGCCCCAGCATTTT. It yields the protein CASSEAVAGWGQPQHF.

The chain recombines TRBV24-1 with TRBJ1-1; possibly TRBD1 for D (5 bases). Germline assignment: CDR1 KGHDR and CDR2 SFDVKD. V was clipped by 10 bases and J by 8 bases, with 16 bases between them. The CDR3 runs to 12 residues. In DNA, the CDR3 is TGTGCCACAAGAGCCCCGGGGGGAGAAGCTTTCTTT. Amino acid sequence: CATRAPGGEAFF.

This clone was counted between two and nine times. The rearrangement uses TRBV11-2 and TRBJ2-7; TRBD2 matches 8 bases. V shed 4 bases and J 1 base; nucleotides not matched to a gene: 6. CDR3 length equals 15 residues. Per the germline V gene, CDR1 is SGHAT and CDR2 is FQNNGV. DNA for the CDR3: TGTGCCAGCAGCTCGTCTAGCGGGCATTCCTACGAGCAGTACTTC. This sequence encodes CASSSSSGHSYEQYF.

This chain links TRBV7-9 with TRBJ2-1; D unresolved. The V end lost 2 bases, the J end lost 6 bases, and 2 bases lay between the germline ends. Germline CDR1 reads SEHNR; CDR2 reads FQNEAQ (reference sequence). The CDR3 is made up of 11 amino acids. CDR3 in amino acids: CASSLLNEQFF. CDR3 sequence (DNA): TGTGCCAGCAGCTTACTCAATGAGCAGTTCTTC.

The chain joins TRBV6-5 to TRBJ1-5, with D hard to call. Germline values: CDR1 MNHEY, CDR2 SVGAGI. This CDR3 has 13 residues. V gave up 2 bases and J gave up 6 bases, with 8 bases separating them. The CDR3 DNA follows: TGTGCCAGCAGTTACGAGGGCGGTCAGCCCCAGCATTTT. Protein product: CASSYEGGQPQHF.

V is TRBV2 and J is TRBJ2-7, with D perhaps TRBD1 (5 bases). The CDR3 covers 12 residues. Trimming took off 8 bases at V and 2 bases at J, with 10 bases between the two ends. CDR1 is SNHLY, CDR2 FYNNEI, per germline. For the CDR3, the DNA is TGTGCCAGCGTACAAGGGGCCTACGAGCAGTACTTC. Translating it yields CASVQGAYEQYF.

The rearrangement uses TRBV19 and TRBJ2-7, with 7 bases aligning to TRBD1. The CDR3 extends over 14 amino acids. The trim removed 3 bases at V and 0 bases at J, leaving 2 bases unmatched. Germline V lookup: CDR1 LNHDA, CDR2 SQIVND (reference sequence). Here the CDR3 DNA reads TGTGCCAGTAGTATTACAGGGGTCTCCTACGAGCAGTACTTC. Its translation: CASSITGVSYEQYF.

This clone was counted once. V usage is TRBV27 and J usage is TRBJ2-7, with 14 bases lining up with TRBD2. V was clipped by 4 bases and J by 3 bases; unmatched bases: 8. Germline assignment: CDR1 MNHEY and CDR2 SMNVEV (reference sequence). The CDR3 is 17 amino acids. The CDR3: CASSSETGTSGGYEQYF. The CDR3 DNA sequence: TGTGCCAGCAGTTCAGAGACAGGGACTAGCGGGGGCTACGAGCAGTACTTC.

This clone was counted a single time. The chain employs TRBV19 and TRBJ1-2; 12 bases fit TRBD1. The CDR3 has 17 residues. Trimming removed 4 bases from V and 3 bases from J; junction bases left unmatched: 9. CDR1 and CDR2 from the germline V gene are LNHDA and SQIVND (reference sequence). CDR3 residues: CASSTFSGTGGDYGYTF. The CDR3 coding sequence is TGTGCCAGTAGTACCTTCTCCGGGACAGGGGGCGACTATGGCTACACCTTC.

The V gene is TRBV6-5, the J gene TRBJ2-3; TRBD1 aligns across 7 bases. The CDR3 sequence is 14 residues long. Germline V gives CDR1 MNHEY, CDR2 SVGAGI. V shed 5 bases and J 6 bases; nucleotides not matched to a gene: 8. The CDR3 region has the DNA TGTGCCAGCAGTCGGGACAGCCGCCTGGATACGCAGTATTTT. It translates to CASSRDSRLDTQYF.

This rearrangement joins TRBV7-3 to TRBJ2-3, with TRBD2 identical over 7 bases. The trim removed 1 base at V and 3 bases at J, leaving 7 bases unmatched. The CDR3 is 16 amino acids. Germline loops: CDR1 SGHTA, CDR2 FQGTGA. The CDR3 coding sequence is TGTGCCAGCAGCTTAAACGCGGGAGTTGGAACAGATACGCAGTATTTT. Protein sequence: CASSLNAGVGTDTQYF.

The chain carries TRBV29-1 and TRBJ2-7, with 11 bases fitting TRBD2. Germline assignment: CDR1 SQVTM and CDR2 ANQGSEA. V was pared by 6 bases and J by 0 bases, with 4 bases of the junction left unmatched. The CDR3 length is 14 residues. The CDR3 loop reads CSVSSGGGSYEQYF. The CDR3, as DNA: TGCAGCGTCAGTAGCGGGGGGGGCTCCTACGAGCAGTACTTC.

V usage is TRBV21-1 and J usage is TRBJ2-4; the table's TRBD2 call for D was not verified on the DNA. TRBV21-1 is annotated as a pseudogene. CDR3 length: 20 amino acids. CDR3 residues: CASSPLGRDARRSVKNIQYF. In nucleotides, the CDR3 is TGTGCCAGCAGCCCCCTGGGGCGGGATGCCCGCCGGAGTGTCAAAAACATTCAGTACTTC.

The genes are TRBV28 and TRBJ2-2; D gene unclear. V lost 7 bases to trimming and J lost 0 bases, with 18 bases between them. This CDR3 spans 17 amino acids. Germline CDR1 reads MDHEN; CDR2 reads SYDVKM. The CDR3 sequence is CASNGEGDPANTGELFF. In DNA form, the CDR3 reads TGTGCCAGCAATGGAGAAGGAGACCCAGCGAACACCGGGGAGCTGTTTTTT.

The chain joins TRBV6-6 to TRBJ2-1, with 14 bases fitting TRBD2. Germline V gene sequence: CDR1 MNHNY, CDR2 SVGAGI (reference sequence). CDR3 length: 17 amino acids. The V segment lost 5 bases and the J segment 3 bases; nucleotides outside the gene matches: 6. The CDR3 sequence is CASSLGTSGRVYNEQFF. CDR3 DNA: TGTGCCAGCAGTCTGGGGACTAGCGGGAGAGTCTACAATGAGCAGTTCTTC.

The chain couples TRBV7-9 to TRBJ1-2; the D is unclear. Trimming removed 1 base at V and 7 bases at J, with 7 bases between. The CDR3 is made up of 12 amino acids. The germline V gene encodes CDR1 SEHNR and CDR2 FQNEAQ (reference sequence). The CDR3 nucleotides read TGTGCCAGCAGCTTAGGGCAGTTTGGCTACACCTTC. It translates to CASSLGQFGYTF.

This clone occurred once. The genes are TRBV11-3 and TRBJ2-7, with TRBD2 matching 8 bases. With 2 bases clipped from V and 3 bases from J, the junction kept 6 bases outside the gene matches. Germline V gene sequence: CDR1 SGHNT, CDR2 YENEEA. CDR3 size: 15 residues. CDR3 bases: TGTGCCAGCAGCTTACGTAGCAGCGGGAGCTACGAGCAGTACTTC. It specifies CASSLRSSGSYEQYF. Drawing the rest from reference TRBV11-3 and TRBJ2-7, the complete variable domain is EAGVVQSPRYKIIEKKQPVAFWCNPISGHNTLYWYLQNLGQGPELLIRYENEEAVDDSQLPKDRFSAERLKGVDSTLKIQPAELGDSAVYLCASSLRSSGSYEQYFGPGTRLTVT.